This TCR beta chain was obtained from a study of CD8 T cells in Susac syndrome (dated by TCRdb to about 2019). With respect to the entire study: Repertoire sequencing was used to test whether CD8+ T cell activation and differentiation in Susac syndrome was antigen driven. CD8+ T cell repertoire clonality was compared between some 12 healthy donors, approximately 14 Susac syndrome patients and 15 or so multiple sclerosis patients. Findings and caveats that apply to the study as a whole: The number of individuals in the TCR sequencing and HLA analysis was recognized as being relatively small.

Measured from the cysteine to the phenylalanine, the CDR3 is 15 residues long. The sequence is cut down to CDR3 DNA, 45 bases in frame from base 1. The V end loses 10 bases and the J end loses 0 bases, and a stretch of 13 bases separates them. From the germline V gene (reference sequence), CDR1 is MNHEY and CDR2 is SMNVEV. A word on this clonotype: No antigen is known for it. One base away there is no much larger clone; base qualities are not given.

Peripheral blood CD8+ and CD4+ T cells from healthy donors, Susac syndrome patients and multiple sclerosis patients were profiled by high-throughput TCR beta sequencing. The healthy donors served as controls matched for age and sex. CD8+ TEMRA cells were enriched by FACS, while bulk CD8+ and CD4+ T cells were purified by magnetic negative isolation. Blood was drawn into EDTA tubes, processed within 24 hours, and PBMCs were isolated by density gradient centrifugation. PBMCs intended for TCR sequencing were frozen in liquid nitrogen and were later thawed in a 37 degrees C water bath. Purity of sorted or isolated CD4+, CD8+ and CD8+ TEMRA cells was at least 90%. RNA was extracted using the RNeasy kit, and about 0.5 to 1 ug of the RNA was reverse transcribed with random hexamers. The immunoSEQ multiplex PCR assay, which covers 54 Vbeta and 13 Jbeta segments, was used to amplify TCR beta CDR3 regions. To correct PCR amplification bias, a synthetic template baseline was used for both primer optimization and computational correction. Turning to the authors' computational methods: Only productive sequences were kept, with reads annotated to V, D and J genes according to IMGT and analyzed in immunoSEQ Analyzer. To calculate clonality, Shannon entropy was normalized by log2 of the number of productive unique sequences and then subtracted from one. For each patient and control, public and private clones were evaluated within the 100 most prevalent clones. Clones were defined as Susac-specific when absent from the healthy and MS cohorts, from over a thousand published viral clones and from other ImmuneACCESS disease sequences. TCRdb reanalyzed the raw reads on its own, using fastp at Q25 for trimming and MiXCR for clone calling, and kept in-frame beta chains. Identical CDR3 proteins give one entry, which carries the most common genes and DNA. The V and J calls and clone size come from TCRdb's table, not from the authors' own analysis. The sample table records some 90,000 distinct CDR3 sequences; over 80% of these occur just once. In total, the top ten clones hold roughly 0.32% of the sample.

The sample was CD8+ T cells from PBMCs. This clonotype originated in a human donor in good health. The V and J segments used are TRBV27 and TRBJ1-6; the D gene is perhaps TRBD1, from 5 matching bases. CDR3 protein: CATWDRSSYNSPLHF. Read as DNA, the sequence is TGTGCCACCTGGGACCGAAGCTCCTATAATTCACCCCTCCACTTT.